The 2 T cell receptor beta chains presented below share a single source sample, sequenced in a study of Ad26.COV2.S vaccination and SARS-CoV-2 variants. Treatment here: around 19 received Ad26.COV2.S at low or high dose, single or two shots; a few received placebo; per-sample allocation not given. Day 63 after the first vaccine or placebo injection was the time point for sampling. Clones were sequenced by immunoSEQ multiplex PCR, and TCRdb holds only the in-frame ones, with some missing. Of a few hundred thousand clones in the sample, around nine tenths were seen once. The sequenced sample was peripheral blood, obtained in a trial of Ad26.COV2.S vaccine versus placebo. All receptors come from a person aged 18-60 years who received the Ad26.COV2.S COVID-19 vaccine or a placebo.

The V and J genes are TRBV4-2 and TRBJ2-2, with 10 bases fitting TRBD2. Germline CDR1 reads LGHNA; CDR2 reads YNFKEQ. The ends lost 4 bases at V and 5 bases at J; junction bases unmatched: 1. The CDR3 sequence is 14 residues long. This CDR3 is CASSPGLATGELFF. The CDR3 bases are TGTGCCAGCAGCCCGGGACTAGCGACCGGGGAGCTGTTTTTT.

This rearrangement joins TRBV6-5 to TRBJ1-1; 7 bases agree with TRBD1. CDR1 and CDR2 (germline): MNHEY, SVGAGI. Losses at the gene ends were 6 bases for V and 6 bases for J; bases not matched to a gene: 13. This CDR3 is built from 15 residues. In nucleotides, the CDR3 is TGTGCCAGCAGAGCTACGGACAGGCTAGCCTCTGAAGCTTTCTTT. It is translated as CASRATDRLASEAFF.